This T cell receptor (beta chain) was documented in a study of T cell responses to AZD1222 COVID-19 vaccine. Study in general: Pooled samples include second doses given at about 4 or 12 weeks. The study, taken as a whole, reports: The span of vaccine-associated CD4 TCRs extended across spike, with dominance at 160-218 and 743-854.

This CDR3 has 15 residues. V lost 0 bases to trimming and J lost 4 bases, with 10 bases between them. The germline gives CDR1 SGHAT, CDR2 FQNNGV. The data were produced by immunoSEQ multiplex PCR, yet TCRdb's version contains in-frame clones alone and is incomplete. This table holds about 120,000 clones, about 87% found once. This clone was detected only a few times. Its specificity is not known. This clonotype originated in an adult in good health. This sequence joins TRBV11-2 and TRBJ2-1; D is ambiguous. Material: peripheral blood, obtained on day 0 of AZD1222 vaccination. The CDR3 DNA follows: TGTGCCAGCAGCTTAGATCTCGCGTCGTACAATGAGCAGTTCTTC. Amino acids: CASSLDLASYNEQFF.